This paragraph reports one T cell receptor beta chain. Its antigen is currently unknown. The record originates from a study of cytomegalovirus exposure and HLA in healthy donors. From germline, CDR1 is MDHEN and CDR2 SYDVKM. V was clipped by 4 bases and J by 6 bases, with 15 bases between them. The CDR3 consists of 15 residues. When sampled, the donors appeared nominally healthy, though they likely had unrecorded immune exposures. Vbeta (60) and Jbeta (13) primers were used in the PCR. Per the authors' pipeline: A later analysis tallied approximately 87 million unique TCR beta chains, around 12 million of them shared. Method: immunoSEQ multiplex PCR; TCRdb's copy keeps in-frame clones and lacks some. That table furnishes V, J and clone size, whereas the DNA furnished D and trimming. The sample shows over 100,000 clones, roughly 79% of them seen only once. Study conclusions and caveats: Whilst most TCR sequences proved rare, a subset of public TCRs occurred across many donors. Productive status was seen about 90% or about 30% of the time for most TCR beta V segments in an earlier analysis.

The rearrangement links TRBV28 to TRBJ1-4; D call uncertain. The sequencing input was PBMCs. This receptor was obtained from a middle-aged woman in good health and CMV-seronegative. CDR3 bases: TGTGCCAGCAGTTCACCCCCGGGGTTTCATGAAAAACTGTTTTTT. It encodes CASSSPPGFHEKLFF.